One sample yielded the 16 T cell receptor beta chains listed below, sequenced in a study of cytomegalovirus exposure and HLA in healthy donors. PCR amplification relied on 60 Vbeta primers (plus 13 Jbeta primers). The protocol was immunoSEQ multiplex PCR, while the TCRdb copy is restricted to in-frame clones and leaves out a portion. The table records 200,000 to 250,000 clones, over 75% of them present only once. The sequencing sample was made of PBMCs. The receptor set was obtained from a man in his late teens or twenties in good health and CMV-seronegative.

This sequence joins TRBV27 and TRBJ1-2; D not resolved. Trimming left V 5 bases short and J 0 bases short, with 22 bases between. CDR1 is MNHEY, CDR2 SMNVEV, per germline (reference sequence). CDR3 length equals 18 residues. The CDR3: CASSPLSVHPLANYGYTF. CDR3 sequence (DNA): TGTGCCAGCAGTCCACTATCAGTTCATCCCTTAGCTAACTATGGCTACACCTTC.

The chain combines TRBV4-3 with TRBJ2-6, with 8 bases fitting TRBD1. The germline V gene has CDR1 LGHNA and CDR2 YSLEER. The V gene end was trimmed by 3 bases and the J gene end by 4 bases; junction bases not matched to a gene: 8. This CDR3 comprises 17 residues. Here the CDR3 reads CASSHQGALSGANVLTF. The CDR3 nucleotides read TGCGCCAGCAGCCACCAGGGGGCCTTATCCGGGGCCAACGTCCTGACTTTC.

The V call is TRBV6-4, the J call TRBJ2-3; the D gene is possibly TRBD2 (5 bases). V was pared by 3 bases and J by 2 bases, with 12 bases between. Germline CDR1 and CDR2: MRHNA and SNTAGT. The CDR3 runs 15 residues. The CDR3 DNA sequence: TGTGCCAGCAGTGAGAGTAGCGTGGCCACAGATACGCAGTATTTT. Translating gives CASSESSVATDTQYF.

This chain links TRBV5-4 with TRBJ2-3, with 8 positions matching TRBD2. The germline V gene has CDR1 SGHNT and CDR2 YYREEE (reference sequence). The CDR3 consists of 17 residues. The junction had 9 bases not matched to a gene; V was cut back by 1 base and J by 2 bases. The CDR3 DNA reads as TGTGCCAGCAGCTTGATTGGGCGGGGGGCTTTCACAGATACGCAGTATTTT. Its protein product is CASSLIGRGAFTDTQYF.

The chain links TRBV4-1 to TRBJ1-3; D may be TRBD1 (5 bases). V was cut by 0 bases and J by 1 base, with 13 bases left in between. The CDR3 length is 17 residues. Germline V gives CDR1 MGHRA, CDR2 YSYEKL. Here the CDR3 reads CASSQDGHGWSGNTIYF. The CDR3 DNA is TGCGCCAGCAGCCAAGATGGACACGGATGGTCTGGAAACACCATATATTTT.

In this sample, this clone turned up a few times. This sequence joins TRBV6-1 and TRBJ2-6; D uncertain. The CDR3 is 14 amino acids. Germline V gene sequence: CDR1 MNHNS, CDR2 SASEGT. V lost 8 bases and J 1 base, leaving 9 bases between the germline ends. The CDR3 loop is CASRVESGANVLTF. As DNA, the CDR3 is TGTGCCAGCCGGGTGGAATCTGGGGCCAACGTCCTGACTTTC.

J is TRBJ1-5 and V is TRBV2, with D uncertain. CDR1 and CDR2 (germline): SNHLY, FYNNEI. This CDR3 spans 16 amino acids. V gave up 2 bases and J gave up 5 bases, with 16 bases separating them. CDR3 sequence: CASSERGGRLDQPQHF. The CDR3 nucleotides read TGTGCCAGCAGTGAACGGGGAGGTAGGTTGGATCAGCCCCAGCATTTT.

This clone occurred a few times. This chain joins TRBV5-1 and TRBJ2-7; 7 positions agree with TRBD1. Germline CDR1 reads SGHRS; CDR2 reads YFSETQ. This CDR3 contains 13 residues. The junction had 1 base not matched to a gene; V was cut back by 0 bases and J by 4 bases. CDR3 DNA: TGCGCCAGCAGCTTGGAACAGGGGTACGAGCAGTACTTC. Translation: CASSLEQGYEQYF.

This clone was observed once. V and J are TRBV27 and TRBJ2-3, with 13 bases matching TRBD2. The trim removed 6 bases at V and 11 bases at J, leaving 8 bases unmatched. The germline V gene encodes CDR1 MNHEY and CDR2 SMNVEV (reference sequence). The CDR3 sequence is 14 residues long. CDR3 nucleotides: TGTGCCAGCAGCTCCGGGACTAGCGGGGCTCGGCAGTATTTT. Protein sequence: CASSSGTSGARQYF.

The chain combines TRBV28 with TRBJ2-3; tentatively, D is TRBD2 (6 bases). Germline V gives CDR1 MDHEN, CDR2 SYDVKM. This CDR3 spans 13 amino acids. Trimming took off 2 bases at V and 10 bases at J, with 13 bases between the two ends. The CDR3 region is CASSLRRGMAQYF. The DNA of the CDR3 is TGTGCCAGCAGTTTAAGGCGCGGGATGGCGCAGTATTTT.

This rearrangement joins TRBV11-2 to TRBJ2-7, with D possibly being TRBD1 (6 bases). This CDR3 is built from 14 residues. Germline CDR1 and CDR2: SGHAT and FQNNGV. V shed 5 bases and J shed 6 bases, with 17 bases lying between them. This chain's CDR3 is CASSQTTGTCEQYF. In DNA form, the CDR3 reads TGTGCCAGCAGCCAGACGACAGGTACCTGCGAGCAGTACTTC. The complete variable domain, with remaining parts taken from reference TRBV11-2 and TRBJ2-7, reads EAGVAQSPRYKIIEKRQSVAFWCNPISGHATLYWYQQILGQGPKLLIQFQNNGVVDDSQLPKDRFSAERLKGVDSTLKIQPAKLEDSAVYLCASSQTTGTCEQYFGPGTRLTVT.

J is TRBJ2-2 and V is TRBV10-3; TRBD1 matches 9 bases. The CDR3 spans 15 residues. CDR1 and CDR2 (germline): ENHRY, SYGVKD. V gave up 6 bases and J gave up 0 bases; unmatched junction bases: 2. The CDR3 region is CAIRDRGSNTGELFF. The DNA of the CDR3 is TGTGCCATCAGGGACAGGGGCTCGAACACCGGGGAGCTGTTTTTT.

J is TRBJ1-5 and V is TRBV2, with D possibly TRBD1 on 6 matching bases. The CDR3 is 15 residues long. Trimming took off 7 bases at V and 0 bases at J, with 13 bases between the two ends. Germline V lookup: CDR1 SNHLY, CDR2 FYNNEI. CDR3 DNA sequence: TGTGCCAGCACCGTAGGGACACATAGCAATCAGCCCCAGCATTTT. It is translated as CASTVGTHSNQPQHF.

This chain's CDR3 is CASSPYLGGNEQYF. CDR3 nucleotide sequence: TGTGCCAGCAGCCCTTACCTGGGGGGGAACGAGCAGTACTTC. The genes are TRBV11-2 and TRBJ2-7; 7 bases align to TRBD2. V lost 5 bases to trimming and J lost 5 bases; unmatched junction nucleotides: 9. Per germline, CDR1 SGHAT and CDR2 FQNNGV. This CDR3 spans 14 amino acids.

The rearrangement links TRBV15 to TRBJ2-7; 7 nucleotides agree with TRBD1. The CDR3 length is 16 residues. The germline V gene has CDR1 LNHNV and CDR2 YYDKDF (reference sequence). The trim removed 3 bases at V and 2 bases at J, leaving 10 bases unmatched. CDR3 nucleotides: TGTGCCACCAGCAGTCCGGACGGGGACAGCCCCTACGAGCAGTACTTC. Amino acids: CATSSPDGDSPYEQYF.

The CDR3 sequence: CASSPGGVRSRYGYTF. Written as DNA, the CDR3 is TGTGCCAGCAGCCCAGGGGGCGTAAGATCCCGTTATGGCTACACCTTC. The chain couples TRBV9 to TRBJ1-2; TRBD1 agrees at 8 bases. Germline V gives CDR1 SGDLS, CDR2 YYNGEE. Trimming removed 4 bases from V and 5 bases from J; junction bases left unmatched: 13. The CDR3 consists of 16 residues.